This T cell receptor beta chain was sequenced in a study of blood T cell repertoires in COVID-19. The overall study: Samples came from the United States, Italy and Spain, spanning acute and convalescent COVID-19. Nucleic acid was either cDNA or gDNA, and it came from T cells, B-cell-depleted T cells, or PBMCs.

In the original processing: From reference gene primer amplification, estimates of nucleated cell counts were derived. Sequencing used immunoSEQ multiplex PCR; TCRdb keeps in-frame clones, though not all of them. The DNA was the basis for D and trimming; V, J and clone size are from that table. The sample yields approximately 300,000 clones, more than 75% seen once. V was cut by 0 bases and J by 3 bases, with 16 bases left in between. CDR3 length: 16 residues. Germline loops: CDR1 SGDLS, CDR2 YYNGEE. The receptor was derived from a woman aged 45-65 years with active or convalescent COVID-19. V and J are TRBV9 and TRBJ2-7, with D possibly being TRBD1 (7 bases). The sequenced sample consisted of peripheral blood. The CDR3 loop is CASSVAGAGGFYEQYF. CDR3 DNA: TGTGCCAGCAGCGTAGCTGGGGCAGGGGGGTTCTACGAGCAGTACTTC.